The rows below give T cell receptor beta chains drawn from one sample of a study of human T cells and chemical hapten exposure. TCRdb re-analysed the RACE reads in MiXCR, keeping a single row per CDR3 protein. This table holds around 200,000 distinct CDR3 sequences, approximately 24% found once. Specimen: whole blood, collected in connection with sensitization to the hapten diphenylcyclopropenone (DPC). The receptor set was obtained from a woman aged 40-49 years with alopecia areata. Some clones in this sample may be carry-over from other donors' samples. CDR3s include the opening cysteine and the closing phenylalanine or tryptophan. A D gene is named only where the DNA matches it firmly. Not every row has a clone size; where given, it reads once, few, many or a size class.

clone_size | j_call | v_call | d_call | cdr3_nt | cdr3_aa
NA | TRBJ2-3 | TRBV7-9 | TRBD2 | TGTGCCAGCAGCTTAGTACTAGCGGGAGAAGATACGCAGTATTTT | CASSLVLAGEDTQYF
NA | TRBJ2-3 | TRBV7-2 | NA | TGTGCCAGCAGCTTAGTCGTCCAAGATACGCAGTATTTT | CASSLVVQDTQYF
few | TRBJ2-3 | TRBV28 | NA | TGTGCCAGCATTCGGCAGGGCACAGATACGCAGTATTTT | CASIRQGTDTQYF
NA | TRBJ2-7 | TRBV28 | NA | TGTGCCAGCACATCCCCCGGGGGCGACTACGAGCAGTACTTC | CASTSPGGDYEQYF
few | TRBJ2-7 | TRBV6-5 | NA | TGTGCCAGCAGTTATGGGCTAGCCCGTGAGCAGTACTTC | CASSYGLAREQYF
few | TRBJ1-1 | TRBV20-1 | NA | TGCAGTGCTAGCGCGCACGGGGGCGACACTGAAGCTTTCTTT | CSASAHGGDTEAFF
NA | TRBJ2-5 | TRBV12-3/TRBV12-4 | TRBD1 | TGTGCCAGCAGTTTAGCCTCAGGGGGCGGAGAGACCCAGTACTTC | CASSLASGGGETQYF
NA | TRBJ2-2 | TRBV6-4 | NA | TGTGCCAGCAGTCACGAGGGCGACACCGGGGAGCTGTTTTTT | CASSHEGDTGELFF
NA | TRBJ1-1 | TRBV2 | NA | TGTGCCAGCAGCCCCTGGGATGGGGCTGAAGCTTTCTTT | CASSPWDGAEAFF
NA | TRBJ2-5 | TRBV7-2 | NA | TGTGCCAGCAGCTTAGAGGCCTGGCAAGAGACCCAGTACTTC | CASSLEAWQETQYF
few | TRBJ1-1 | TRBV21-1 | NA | TGTGCCAGCAGCAAAGCCCCTATGAACACTGAAGCTTTCTTT | CASSKAPMNTEAFF
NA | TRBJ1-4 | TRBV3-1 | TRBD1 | TGTGCCAGCAGCCTTGGACAGGGGGATAATGAAAAACTGTTTTTT | CASSLGQGDNEKLFF
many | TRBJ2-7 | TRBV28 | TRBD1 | TGTGCCAGCAGGCCGACAGGGACAGGGTTTGGCGAGCAGTACTTC | CASRPTGTGFGEQYF
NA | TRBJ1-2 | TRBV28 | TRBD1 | TGTGCCAGCAGCCGGGACAGGGTTCACTATGGCTACACCTTC | CASSRDRVHYGYTF
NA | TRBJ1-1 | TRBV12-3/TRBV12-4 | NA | TGTGCCAGCAGTTTAGGCAGAATGAACACTGAAGCTTTCTTT | CASSLGRMNTEAFF
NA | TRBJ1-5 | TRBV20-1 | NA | TGCAGTGCTAGTCGAGACATTAGCAATCAGCCCCAGCATTTT | CSASRDISNQPQHF
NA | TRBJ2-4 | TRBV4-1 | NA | TGCGCCAGCAGCCAAGGACTAGCCAAAAACATTCAGTACTTC | CASSQGLAKNIQYF
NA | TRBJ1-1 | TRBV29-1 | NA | TGCAGCGTTGAAGGGACAGCCATGAACACTGAAGCTTTCTTT | CSVEGTAMNTEAFF